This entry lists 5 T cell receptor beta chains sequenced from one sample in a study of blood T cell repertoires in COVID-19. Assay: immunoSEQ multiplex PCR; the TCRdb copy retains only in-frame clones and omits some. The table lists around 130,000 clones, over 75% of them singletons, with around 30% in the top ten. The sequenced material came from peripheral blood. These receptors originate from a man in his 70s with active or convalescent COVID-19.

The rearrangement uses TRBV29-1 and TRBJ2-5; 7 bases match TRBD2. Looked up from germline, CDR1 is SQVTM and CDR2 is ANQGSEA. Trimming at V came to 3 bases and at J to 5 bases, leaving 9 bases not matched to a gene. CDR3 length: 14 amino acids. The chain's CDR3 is CSVDRVGAGETQYF. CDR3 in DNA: TGCAGCGTTGATAGGGTAGGAGCGGGGGAGACCCAGTACTTC.

The CDR3 DNA reads as TGTGCCAGTAGTCCACTCCGAACTGGTACCTACAATGAGCAGTTCTTC. This gives the protein CASSPLRTGTYNEQFF. The chain is built from TRBV19 and TRBJ2-1; no clear D gene. The CDR3 is 16 amino acids. The V end lost 5 bases, the J end lost 2 bases, and 16 bases lay between the germline ends. Germline V lookup: CDR1 LNHDA, CDR2 SQIVND (reference sequence).

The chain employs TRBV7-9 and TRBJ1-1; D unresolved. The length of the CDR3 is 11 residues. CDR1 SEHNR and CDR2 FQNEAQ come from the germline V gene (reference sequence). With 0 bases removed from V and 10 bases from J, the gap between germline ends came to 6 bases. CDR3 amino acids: CASSLAGIAFF. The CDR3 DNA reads TGTGCCAGCAGCTTAGCCGGGATAGCTTTCTTT.

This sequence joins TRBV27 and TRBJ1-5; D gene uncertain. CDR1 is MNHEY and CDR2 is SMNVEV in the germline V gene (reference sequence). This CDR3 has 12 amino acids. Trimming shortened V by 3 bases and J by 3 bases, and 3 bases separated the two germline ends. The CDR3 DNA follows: TGTGCCAGCAGTTTTCACAATCAGCCCCAGCATTTT. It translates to CASSFHNQPQHF.

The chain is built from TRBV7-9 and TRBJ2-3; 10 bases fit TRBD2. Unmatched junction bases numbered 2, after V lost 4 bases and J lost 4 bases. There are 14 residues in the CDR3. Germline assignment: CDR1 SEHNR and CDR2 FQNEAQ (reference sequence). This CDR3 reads CASSSSGSSDTQYF. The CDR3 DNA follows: TGTGCCAGCAGCTCTAGCGGGAGCTCAGATACGCAGTATTTT.